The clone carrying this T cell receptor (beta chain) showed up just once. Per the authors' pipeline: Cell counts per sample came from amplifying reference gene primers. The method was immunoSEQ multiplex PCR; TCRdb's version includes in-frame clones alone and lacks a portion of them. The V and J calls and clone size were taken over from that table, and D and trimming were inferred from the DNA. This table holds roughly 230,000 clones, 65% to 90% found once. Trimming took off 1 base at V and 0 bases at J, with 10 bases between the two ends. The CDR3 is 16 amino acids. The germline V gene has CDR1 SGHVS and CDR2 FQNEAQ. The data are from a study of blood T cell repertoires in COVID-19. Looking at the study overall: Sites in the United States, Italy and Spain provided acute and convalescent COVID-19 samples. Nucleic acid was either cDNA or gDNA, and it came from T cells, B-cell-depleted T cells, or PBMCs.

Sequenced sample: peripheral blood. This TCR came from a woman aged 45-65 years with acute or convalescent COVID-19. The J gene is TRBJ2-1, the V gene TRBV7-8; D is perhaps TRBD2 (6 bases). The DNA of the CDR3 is TGTGCCAGCAGCTTAGAGGGGACTGGCTCCTACAATGAGCAGTTCTTC. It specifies CASSLEGTGSYNEQFF. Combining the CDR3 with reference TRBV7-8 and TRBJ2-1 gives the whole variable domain GAGVSQSPRYKVAKRGQDVALRCDPISGHVSLFWYQQALGQGPEFLTYFQNEAQLDKSGLPSDRFFAERPEGSVSTLKIQRTQQEDSAVYLCASSLEGTGSYNEQFFGPGTRLTVL.